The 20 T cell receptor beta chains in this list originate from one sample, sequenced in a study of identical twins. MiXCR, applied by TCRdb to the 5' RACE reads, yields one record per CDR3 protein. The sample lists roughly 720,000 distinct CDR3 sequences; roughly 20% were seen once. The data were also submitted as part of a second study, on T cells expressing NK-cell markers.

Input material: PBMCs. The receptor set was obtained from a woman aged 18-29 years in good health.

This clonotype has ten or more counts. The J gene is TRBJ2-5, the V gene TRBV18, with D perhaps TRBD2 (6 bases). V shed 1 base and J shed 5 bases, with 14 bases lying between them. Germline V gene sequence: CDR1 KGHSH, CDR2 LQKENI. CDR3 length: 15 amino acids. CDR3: CASSPREDLYETQYF. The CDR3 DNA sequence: TGTGCCAGCTCACCACGGGAGGATCTCTACGAGACCCAGTACTTC.

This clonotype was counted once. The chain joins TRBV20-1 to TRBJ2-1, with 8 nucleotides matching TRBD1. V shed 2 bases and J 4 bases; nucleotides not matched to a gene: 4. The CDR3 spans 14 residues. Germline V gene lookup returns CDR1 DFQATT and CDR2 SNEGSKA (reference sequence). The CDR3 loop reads CSARFGTGYNEQFF. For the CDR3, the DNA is TGCAGTGCTAGATTTGGGACAGGATACAATGAGCAGTTCTTC.

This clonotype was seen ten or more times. CDR3 sequence (DNA): TGCAGTGCTAGGCTCGGCTCCTACGAGCAGTACTTC. Its protein product is CSARLGSYEQYF. The chain links TRBV20-1 to TRBJ2-7; D gene unclear. Trimming took 3 bases from V and 0 from J, leaving 6 bases between them. CDR1 and CDR2 (germline): DFQATT, SNEGSKA (reference sequence). This CDR3 has 12 residues.

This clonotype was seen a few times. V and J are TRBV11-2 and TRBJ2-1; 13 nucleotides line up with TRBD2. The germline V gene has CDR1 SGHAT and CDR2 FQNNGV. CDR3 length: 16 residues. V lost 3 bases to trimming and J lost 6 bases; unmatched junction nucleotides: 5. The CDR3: CASSFETSGRANEQFF. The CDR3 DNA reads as TGTGCCAGCAGCTTCGAAACTAGCGGGAGGGCCAATGAGCAGTTCTTC.

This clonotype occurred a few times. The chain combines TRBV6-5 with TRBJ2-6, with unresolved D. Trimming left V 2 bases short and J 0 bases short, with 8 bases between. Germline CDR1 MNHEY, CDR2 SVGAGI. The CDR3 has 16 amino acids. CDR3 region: CASSYPHSSGANVLTF. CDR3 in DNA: TGTGCCAGCAGTTACCCCCATTCCTCTGGGGCCAACGTCCTGACTTTC.

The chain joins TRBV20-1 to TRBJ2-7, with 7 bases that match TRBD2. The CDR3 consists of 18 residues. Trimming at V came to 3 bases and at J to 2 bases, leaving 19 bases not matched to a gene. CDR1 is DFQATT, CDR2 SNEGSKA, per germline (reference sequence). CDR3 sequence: CSARFYGGSTTTTYEQYF. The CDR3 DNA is TGCAGTGCTAGGTTTTACGGCGGGAGCACTACAACTACCTACGAGCAGTACTTC.

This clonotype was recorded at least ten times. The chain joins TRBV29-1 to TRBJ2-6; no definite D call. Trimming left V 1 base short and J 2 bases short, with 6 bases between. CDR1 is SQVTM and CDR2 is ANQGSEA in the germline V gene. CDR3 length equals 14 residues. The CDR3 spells CSVEAGAGANVLTF. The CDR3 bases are TGCAGCGTTGAAGCGGGTGCTGGGGCCAACGTCCTGACTTTC.

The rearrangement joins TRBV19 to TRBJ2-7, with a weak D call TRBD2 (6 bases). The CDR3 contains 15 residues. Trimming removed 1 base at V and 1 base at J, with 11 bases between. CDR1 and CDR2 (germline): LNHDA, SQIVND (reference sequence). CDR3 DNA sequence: TGTGCCAGTAGTATAGGTGGGGCGGGGTCCTACGAGCAGTACTTC. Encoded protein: CASSIGGAGSYEQYF.

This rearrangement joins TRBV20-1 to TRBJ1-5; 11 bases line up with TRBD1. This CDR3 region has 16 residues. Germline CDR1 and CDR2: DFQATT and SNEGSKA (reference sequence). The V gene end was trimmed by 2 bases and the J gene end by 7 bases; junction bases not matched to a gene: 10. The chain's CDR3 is CSARPQGRDRGQPQHF. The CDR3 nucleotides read TGCAGTGCTAGACCTCAAGGGCGGGACAGGGGGCAGCCCCAGCATTTT.

This chain's CDR3 is CASSEGSGGSSPLHF. The DNA of the CDR3 is TGTGCCAGCAGTGAAGGGTCAGGGGGCAGTTCACCCCTCCACTTT. The chain employs TRBV25-1 and TRBJ1-6; the match to TRBD1 covers 8 bases. V dropped 2 bases and J dropped 9; count of bases not matched to a gene: 6. The CDR3 length is 15 residues. Per the germline V gene, CDR1 is MGHDK and CDR2 is SYGVNS.

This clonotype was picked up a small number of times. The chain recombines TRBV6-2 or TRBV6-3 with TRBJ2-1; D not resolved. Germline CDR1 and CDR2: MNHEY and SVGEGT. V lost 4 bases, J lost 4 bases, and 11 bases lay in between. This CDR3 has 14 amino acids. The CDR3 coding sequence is TGTGCCAGCAGTTTCAGGACGCCTTACAATGAGCAGTTCTTC. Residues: CASSFRTPYNEQFF.

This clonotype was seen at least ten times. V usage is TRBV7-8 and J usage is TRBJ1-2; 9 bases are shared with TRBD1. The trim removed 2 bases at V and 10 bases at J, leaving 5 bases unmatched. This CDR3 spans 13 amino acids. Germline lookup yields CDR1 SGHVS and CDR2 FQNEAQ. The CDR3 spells CASSLSRTGDYTF. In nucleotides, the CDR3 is TGTGCCAGCAGCTTATCTCGGACAGGGGACTACACCTTC. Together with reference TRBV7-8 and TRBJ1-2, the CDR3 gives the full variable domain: GAGVSQSPRYKVAKRGQDVALRCDPISGHVSLFWYQQALGQGPEFLTYFQNEAQLDKSGLPSDRFFAERPEGSVSTLKIQRTQQEDSAVYLCASSLSRTGDYTFGSGTRLTVV.

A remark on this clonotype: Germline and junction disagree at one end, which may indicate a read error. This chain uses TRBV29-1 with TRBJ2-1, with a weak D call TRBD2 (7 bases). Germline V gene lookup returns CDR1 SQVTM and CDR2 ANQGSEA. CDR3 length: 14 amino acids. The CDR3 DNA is TGCAGCGTCGAAGGGCGGGGGACATTCAATGAGCAGTTCTTC. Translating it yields CSVEGRGTFNEQFF.

Written as DNA, the CDR3 is TGCAGCGTAAAAACAGGGGGCGAGCAGTACTTC. Protein sequence: CSVKTGGEQYF. The rearrangement links TRBV29-1 to TRBJ2-7; 8 positions match TRBD1. This CDR3 spans 11 amino acids. Germline values: CDR1 SQVTM, CDR2 ANQGSEA. V lost 6 bases and J lost 6; bases outside the gene matches: 4.

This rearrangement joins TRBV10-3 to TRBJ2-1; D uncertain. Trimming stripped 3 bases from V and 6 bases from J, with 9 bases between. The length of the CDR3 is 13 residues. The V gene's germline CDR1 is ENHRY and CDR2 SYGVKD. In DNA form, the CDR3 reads TGTGCCATCAGTGATCCTTCCCTCAATGAGCAGTTCTTC. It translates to CAISDPSLNEQFF.

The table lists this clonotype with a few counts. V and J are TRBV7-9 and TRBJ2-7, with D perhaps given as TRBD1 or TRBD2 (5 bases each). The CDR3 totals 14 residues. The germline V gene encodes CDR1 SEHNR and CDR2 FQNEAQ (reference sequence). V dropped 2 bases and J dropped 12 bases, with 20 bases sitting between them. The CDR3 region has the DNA TGTGCCAGCAGCTTATCTCCAGGGCCCCCGGACTGGTACTTC. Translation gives CASSLSPGPPDWYF.

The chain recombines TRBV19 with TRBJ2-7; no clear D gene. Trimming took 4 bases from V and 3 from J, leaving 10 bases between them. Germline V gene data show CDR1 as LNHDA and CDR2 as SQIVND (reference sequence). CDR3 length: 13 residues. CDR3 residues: CASSNYDGYEQYF. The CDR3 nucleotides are TGTGCCAGTAGTAACTACGACGGCTACGAGCAGTACTTC.

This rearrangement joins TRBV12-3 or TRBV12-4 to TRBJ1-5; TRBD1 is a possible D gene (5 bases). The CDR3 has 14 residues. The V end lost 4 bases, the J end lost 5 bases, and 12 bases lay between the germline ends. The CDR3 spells CASSSRESYQPQHF. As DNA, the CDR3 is TGTGCCAGCAGTTCCAGGGAAAGCTATCAGCCCCAGCATTTT.

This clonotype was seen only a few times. The CDR3 region has the DNA TGTGCCAGCAGTTTTCGAGACCTCTATGGCTACACCTTC. This encodes CASSFRDLYGYTF. The gene calls are TRBV12-3 or TRBV12-4 and TRBJ1-2; D unclear. Trimming shortened V by 3 bases and J by 4 bases, and 9 bases separated the two germline ends. This CDR3 contains 13 residues.

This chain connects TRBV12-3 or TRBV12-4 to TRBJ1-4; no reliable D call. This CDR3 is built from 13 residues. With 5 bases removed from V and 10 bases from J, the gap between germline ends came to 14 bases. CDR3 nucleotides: TGTGCCAGCAGTGCCCGCGGGATGGGAAAACTGTTTTTT. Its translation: CASSARGMGKLFF.